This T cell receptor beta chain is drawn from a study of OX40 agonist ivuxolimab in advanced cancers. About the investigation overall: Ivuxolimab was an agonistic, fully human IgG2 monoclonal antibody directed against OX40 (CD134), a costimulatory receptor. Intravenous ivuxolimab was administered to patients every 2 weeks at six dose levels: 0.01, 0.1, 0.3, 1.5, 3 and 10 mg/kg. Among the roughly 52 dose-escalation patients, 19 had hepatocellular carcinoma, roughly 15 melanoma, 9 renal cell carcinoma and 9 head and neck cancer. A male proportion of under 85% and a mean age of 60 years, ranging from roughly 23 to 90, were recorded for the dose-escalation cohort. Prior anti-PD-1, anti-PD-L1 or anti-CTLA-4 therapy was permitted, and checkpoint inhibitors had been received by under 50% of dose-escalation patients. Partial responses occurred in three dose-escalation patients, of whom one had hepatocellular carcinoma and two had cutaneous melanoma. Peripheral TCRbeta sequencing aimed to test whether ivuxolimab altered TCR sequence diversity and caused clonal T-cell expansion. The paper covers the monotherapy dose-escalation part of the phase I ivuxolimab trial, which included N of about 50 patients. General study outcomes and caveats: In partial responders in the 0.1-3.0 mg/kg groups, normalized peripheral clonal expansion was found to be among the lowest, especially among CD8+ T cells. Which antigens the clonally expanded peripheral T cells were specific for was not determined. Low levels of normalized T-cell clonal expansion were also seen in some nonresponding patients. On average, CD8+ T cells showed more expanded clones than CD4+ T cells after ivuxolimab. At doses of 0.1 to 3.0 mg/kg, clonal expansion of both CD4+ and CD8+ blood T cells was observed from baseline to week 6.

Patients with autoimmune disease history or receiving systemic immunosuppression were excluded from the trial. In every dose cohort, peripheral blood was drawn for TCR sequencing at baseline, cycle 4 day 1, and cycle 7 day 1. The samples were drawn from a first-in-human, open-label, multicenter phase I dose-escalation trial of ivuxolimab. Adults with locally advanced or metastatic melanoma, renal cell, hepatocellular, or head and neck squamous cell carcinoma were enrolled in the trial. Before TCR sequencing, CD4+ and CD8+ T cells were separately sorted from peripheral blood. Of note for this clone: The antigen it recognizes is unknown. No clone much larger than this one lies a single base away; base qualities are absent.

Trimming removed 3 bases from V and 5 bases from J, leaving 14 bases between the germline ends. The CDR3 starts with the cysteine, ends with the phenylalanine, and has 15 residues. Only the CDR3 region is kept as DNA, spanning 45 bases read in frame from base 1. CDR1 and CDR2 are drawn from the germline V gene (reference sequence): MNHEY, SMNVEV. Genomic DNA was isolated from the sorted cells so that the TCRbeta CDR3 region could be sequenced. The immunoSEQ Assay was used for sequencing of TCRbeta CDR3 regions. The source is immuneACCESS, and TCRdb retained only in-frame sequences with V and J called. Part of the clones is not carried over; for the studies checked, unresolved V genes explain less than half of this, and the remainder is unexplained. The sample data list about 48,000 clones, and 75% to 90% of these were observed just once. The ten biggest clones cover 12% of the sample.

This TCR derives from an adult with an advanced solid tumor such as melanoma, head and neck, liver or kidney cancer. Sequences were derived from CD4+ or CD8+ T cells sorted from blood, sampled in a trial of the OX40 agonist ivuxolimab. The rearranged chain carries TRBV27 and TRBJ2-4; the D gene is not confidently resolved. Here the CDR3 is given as CASSFSGSPQNIQYF. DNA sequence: TGTGCCAGCAGTTTCAGTGGTTCTCCCCAAAACATTCAGTACTTC.